This TCR beta chain was obtained from a study of cytomegalovirus exposure and HLA in healthy donors. The CDR3 spans 12 residues. Germline CDR1 reads ENHRY; CDR2 reads SYGVKD. Some clones are missing from TCRdb's copy, which holds only in-frame ones; the method was immunoSEQ multiplex PCR. The sample holds about 250,000 clones, more than 75% seen once. Whole-study results and caveats: Among TCR beta chains, those listed as cytomegalovirus-associated numbered over 150. First-cohort TCR clusters tended to co-occur in the approximately 130 validation repertoires, a later analysis found. Rare TCR sequences dominated, though some public TCRs recurred in many donors. According to reports, the classifier identified cytomegalovirus status with high specificity and sensitivity.

This clone was seen a few times. Its target is unknown. Germline is not matched at one junction end, which may reflect a read error. The J gene is TRBJ1-2, the V gene TRBV10-3; no clear D gene. The TCR comes from a man younger than 35 in good health and CMV-seronegative. The source material was PBMCs. The CDR3 DNA sequence: TGTGCCATCAACGGCTTAGGAGACGGATACCTCTTC. It encodes CAINGLGDGYLF.